A single sample is the source of the 5 T cell receptor beta chains below, sequenced in a study of T cell responses to AZD1222 COVID-19 vaccine. Some clones are missing from TCRdb's copy, which holds only in-frame ones; the method was immunoSEQ multiplex PCR. The table shows 100,000 to 150,000 clones, with around 89% occurring only once. The source material was peripheral blood, sampled on day 0 of MenACWY control vaccination. Source of these receptors: an adult in good health.

This sequence joins TRBV27 and TRBJ2-3, with 7 bases identical to TRBD2. The trim removed 5 bases at V and 5 bases at J, leaving 16 bases unmatched. Germline CDR1 is MNHEY and CDR2 is SMNVEV (reference sequence). The CDR3 contains 17 residues. The CDR3 DNA sequence: TGTGCCAGCAGTCCCTTGACTAGCTTCGTGTACCAAGATACGCAGTATTTT. It encodes CASSPLTSFVYQDTQYF.

The V call is TRBV10-3, the J call TRBJ1-5; tentatively, D is TRBD1 (5 bases). V was shortened by 7 bases and J by 1 base, with 8 bases between the two germline ends. Germline CDR1 reads ENHRY; CDR2 reads SYGVKD. The CDR3 sequence is 13 residues long. As DNA, the CDR3 is TGTGCCATCACCCGGGACAGCAATCAGCCCCAGCATTTT. Encoded protein: CAITRDSNQPQHF.

The chain has TRBV4-3 and TRBJ2-7; D gene unclear. The CDR3 is 15 residues long. Germline V CDR1 and CDR2: LGHNA, YSLEER. Trimming stripped 0 bases from V and 2 bases from J, with 11 bases between. CDR3 sequence (DNA): TGCGCCAGCAGCCAAGAGTCGCAGCACGCCTACGAGCAGTACTTC. This gives the protein CASSQESQHAYEQYF.

The chain joins TRBV19 to TRBJ2-6, with 8 bases matching TRBD1. This CDR3 spans 15 amino acids. Germline V gene data show CDR1 as LNHDA and CDR2 as SQIVND (reference sequence). J gave up 0 bases and V 10 bases, and 5 bases lay outside the gene matches. The chain's CDR3 is CATTTGDSGANVLTF. DNA for the CDR3: TGTGCCACAACGACAGGGGACTCTGGGGCCAACGTCCTGACTTTC.

The rearrangement links TRBV18 to TRBJ1-3; no definite D call. Germline lookup yields CDR1 KGHSH and CDR2 LQKENI. V dropped 0 bases and J dropped 0 bases, with 12 bases sitting between them. The CDR3 totals 17 residues. The CDR3 DNA sequence: TGTGCCAGCTCACCACCTAACGCCCTGGCCTCTGGAAACACCATATATTTT. Protein: CASSPPNALASGNTIYF.